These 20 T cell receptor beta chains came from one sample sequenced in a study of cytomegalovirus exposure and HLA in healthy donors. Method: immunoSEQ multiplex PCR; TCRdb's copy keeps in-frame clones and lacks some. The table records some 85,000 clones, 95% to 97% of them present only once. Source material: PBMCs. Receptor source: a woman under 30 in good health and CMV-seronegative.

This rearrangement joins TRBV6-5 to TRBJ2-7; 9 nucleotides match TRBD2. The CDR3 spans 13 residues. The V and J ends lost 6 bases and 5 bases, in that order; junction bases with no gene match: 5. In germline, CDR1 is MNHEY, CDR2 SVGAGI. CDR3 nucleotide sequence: TGTGCCAGCAGAGGGTTAGCGGGAGACGAGCAGTACTTC. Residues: CASRGLAGDEQYF.

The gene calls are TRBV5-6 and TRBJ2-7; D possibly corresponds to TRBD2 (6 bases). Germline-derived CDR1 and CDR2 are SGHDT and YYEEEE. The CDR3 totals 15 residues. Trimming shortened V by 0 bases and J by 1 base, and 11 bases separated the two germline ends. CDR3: CASSLVMAGSYEQYF. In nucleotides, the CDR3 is TGTGCCAGCAGCTTGGTAATGGCGGGATCCTACGAGCAGTACTTC.

CDR3 sequence (DNA): TGTGCCAGCATCGGGGACAGGGGATACAATGAGCAGTTCTTC. Amino acids: CASIGDRGYNEQFF. The chain is built from TRBV2 and TRBJ2-1, with TRBD1 identical over 10 bases. The CDR3 is 14 residues long. Germline assignment: CDR1 SNHLY and CDR2 FYNNEI. The ends lost 7 bases at V and 4 bases at J; junction bases unmatched: 4.

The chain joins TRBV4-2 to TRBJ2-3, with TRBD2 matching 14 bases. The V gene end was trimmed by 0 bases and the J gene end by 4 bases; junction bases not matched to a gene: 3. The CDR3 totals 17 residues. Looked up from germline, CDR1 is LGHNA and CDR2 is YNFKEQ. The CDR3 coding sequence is TGTGCCAGCAGCCAAGACGGGACTAGCGGGAGCCCAGATACGCAGTATTTT. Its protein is CASSQDGTSGSPDTQYF.

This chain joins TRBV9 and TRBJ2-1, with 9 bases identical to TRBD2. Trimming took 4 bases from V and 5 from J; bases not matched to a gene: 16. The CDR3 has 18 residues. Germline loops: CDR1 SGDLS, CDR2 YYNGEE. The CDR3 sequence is CASSSRLAGVLEDNEQFF. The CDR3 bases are TGTGCCAGCAGCTCCCGGTTAGCGGGAGTATTGGAGGACAATGAGCAGTTCTTC.

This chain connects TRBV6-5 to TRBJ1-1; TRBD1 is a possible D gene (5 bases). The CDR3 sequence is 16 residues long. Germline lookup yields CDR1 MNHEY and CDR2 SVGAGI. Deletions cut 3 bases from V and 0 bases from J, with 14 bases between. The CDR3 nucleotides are TGTGCCAGCAGTTATTCGGCAGGGATCATGAACACTGAAGCTTTCTTT. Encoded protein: CASSYSAGIMNTEAFF.

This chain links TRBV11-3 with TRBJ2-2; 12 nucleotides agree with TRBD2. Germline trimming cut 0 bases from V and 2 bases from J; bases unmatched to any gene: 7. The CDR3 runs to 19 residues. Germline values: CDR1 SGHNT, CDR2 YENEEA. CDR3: CASSLEASGRGLNTGELFF. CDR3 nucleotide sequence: TGTGCCAGCAGCTTAGAGGCTAGCGGGAGGGGCCTAAACACCGGGGAGCTGTTTTTT.

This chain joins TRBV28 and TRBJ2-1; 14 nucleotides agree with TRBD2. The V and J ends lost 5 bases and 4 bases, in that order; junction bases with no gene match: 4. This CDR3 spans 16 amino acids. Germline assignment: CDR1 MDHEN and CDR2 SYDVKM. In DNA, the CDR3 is TGTGCCAGCAGTGATGGACTAGCGGGGGGTTACAATGAGCAGTTCTTC. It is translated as CASSDGLAGGYNEQFF.

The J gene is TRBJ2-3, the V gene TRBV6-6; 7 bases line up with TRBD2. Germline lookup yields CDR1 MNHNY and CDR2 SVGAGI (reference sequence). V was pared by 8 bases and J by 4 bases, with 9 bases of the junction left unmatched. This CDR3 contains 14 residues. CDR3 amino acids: CASVFGGRPDTQYF. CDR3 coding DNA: TGTGCCAGCGTATTCGGCGGGAGACCAGATACGCAGTATTTT.

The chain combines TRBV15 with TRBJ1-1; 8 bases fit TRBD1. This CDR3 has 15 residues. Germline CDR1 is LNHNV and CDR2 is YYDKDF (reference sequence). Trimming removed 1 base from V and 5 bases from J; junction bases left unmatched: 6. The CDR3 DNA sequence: TGTGCCACCAGCAGAGCCGGACAGGGTGGAACTGAAGCTTTCTTT. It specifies CATSRAGQGGTEAFF.

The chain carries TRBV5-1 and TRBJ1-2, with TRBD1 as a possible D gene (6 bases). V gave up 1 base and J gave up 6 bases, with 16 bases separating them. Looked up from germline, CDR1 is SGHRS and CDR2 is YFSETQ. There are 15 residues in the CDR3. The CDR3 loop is CASSLFPDRPDGYTF. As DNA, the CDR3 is TGCGCCAGCAGCTTGTTCCCCGACAGGCCTGATGGCTACACCTTC.

This chain's CDR3 is CAWNGRLGGQVSGNTIYF. The CDR3 DNA reads as TGTGCCTGGAATGGCAGGTTGGGTGGTCAGGTCTCTGGAAACACCATATATTTT. The J gene is TRBJ1-3, the V gene TRBV30; D call uncertain. The CDR3 spans 18 residues. CDR1 is GTSNPN, CDR2 SVGIG, per germline (reference sequence). The germline V and J ends were trimmed by 4 bases and 0 bases, with 22 bases remaining between them.

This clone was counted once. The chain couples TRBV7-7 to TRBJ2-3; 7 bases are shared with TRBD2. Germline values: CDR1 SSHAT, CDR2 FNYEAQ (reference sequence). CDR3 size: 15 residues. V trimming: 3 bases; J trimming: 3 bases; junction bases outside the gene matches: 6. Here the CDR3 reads CASSFGGSLTDTQYF. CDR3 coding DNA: TGTGCCAGCAGCTTCGGCGGGAGTCTTACAGATACGCAGTATTTT.

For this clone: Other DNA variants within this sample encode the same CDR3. The CDR3 coding sequence is TGCGCCAGCAGCTTGGACGGGGGCTCTGGGGCCAACGTCCTGACTTTC. Translated, it gives CASSLDGGSGANVLTF. The V gene is TRBV5-1, the J gene TRBJ2-6; D perhaps matches TRBD2 (6 bases). V was pared by 0 bases and J by 0 bases, with 7 bases between. The CDR3 length is 16 residues. CDR1 and CDR2 from the germline V gene are SGHRS and YFSETQ.

The CDR3 nucleotides read TGTGCCAGCAGCCCGTTTTATTATGCGACTAATGAAAAACTGTTTTTT. Protein product: CASSPFYYATNEKLFF. The V gene is TRBV11-2, the J gene TRBJ1-4; the D is unclear. CDR1 SGHAT and CDR2 FQNNGV come from the germline V gene. The CDR3 is 16 residues long. V shed 5 bases and J shed 2 bases, with 15 bases lying between them.

The CDR3 DNA reads TGTGCCAGCAGCCCCGGGACTCACGGCAAAGATACGCAGTATTTT. Amino acid sequence: CASSPGTHGKDTQYF. The chain joins TRBV9 to TRBJ2-3; TRBD2 is a possible D gene (6 bases). The CDR3 runs 15 residues. V was cut by 4 bases and J by 5 bases, with 17 bases left in between. CDR1 and CDR2 (germline): SGDLS, YYNGEE. The full variable domain, with the rest looked up from reference TRBV9 and TRBJ2-3, is DSGVTQTPKHLITATGQRVTLRCSPRSGDLSVYWYQQSLDQGLQFLIQYYNGEERAKGNILERFSAQQFPDLHSELNLSSLELGDSALYFCASSPGTHGKDTQYFGPGTRLTVL.

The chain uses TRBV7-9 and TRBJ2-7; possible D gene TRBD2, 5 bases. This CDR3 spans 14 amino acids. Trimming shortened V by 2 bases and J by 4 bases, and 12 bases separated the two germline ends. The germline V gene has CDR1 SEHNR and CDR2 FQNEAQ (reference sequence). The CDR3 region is CASSLSQTGYEQYF. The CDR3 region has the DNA TGTGCCAGCAGCTTATCCCAAACGGGATACGAGCAGTACTTC.

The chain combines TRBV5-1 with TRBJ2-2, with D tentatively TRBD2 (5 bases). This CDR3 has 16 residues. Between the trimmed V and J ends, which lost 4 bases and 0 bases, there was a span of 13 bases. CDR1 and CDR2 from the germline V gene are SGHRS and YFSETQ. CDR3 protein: CASSPDLSTNTGELFF. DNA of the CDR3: TGCGCCAGCAGCCCGGACTTGTCGACGAACACCGGGGAGCTGTTTTTT. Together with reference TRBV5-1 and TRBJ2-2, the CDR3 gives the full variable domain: KAGVTQTPRYLIKTRGQQVTLSCSPISGHRSVSWYQQTPGQGLQFLFEYFSETQRNKGNFPGRFSGRQFSNSRSEMNVSTLELGDSALYLCASSPDLSTNTGELFFGEGSRLTVL.

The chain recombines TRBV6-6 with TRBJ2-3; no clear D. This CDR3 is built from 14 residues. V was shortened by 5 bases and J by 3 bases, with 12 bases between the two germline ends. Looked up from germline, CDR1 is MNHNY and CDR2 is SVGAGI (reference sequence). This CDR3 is CASSPPPETDTQYF. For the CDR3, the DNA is TGTGCCAGCAGTCCGCCCCCTGAGACAGATACGCAGTATTTT.

For the CDR3, the DNA is TGTGCCAGCAGGGTTGTGGGGGGGTCTGGAGAGCAGTACTTC. Its protein product is CASRVVGGSGEQYF. This rearrangement joins TRBV6-1 to TRBJ2-7; 7 bases align to TRBD2. The CDR3 is 14 residues long. Unmatched junction bases numbered 12, after V lost 6 bases and J lost 7 bases. Germline CDR1 reads MNHNS; CDR2 reads SASEGT.